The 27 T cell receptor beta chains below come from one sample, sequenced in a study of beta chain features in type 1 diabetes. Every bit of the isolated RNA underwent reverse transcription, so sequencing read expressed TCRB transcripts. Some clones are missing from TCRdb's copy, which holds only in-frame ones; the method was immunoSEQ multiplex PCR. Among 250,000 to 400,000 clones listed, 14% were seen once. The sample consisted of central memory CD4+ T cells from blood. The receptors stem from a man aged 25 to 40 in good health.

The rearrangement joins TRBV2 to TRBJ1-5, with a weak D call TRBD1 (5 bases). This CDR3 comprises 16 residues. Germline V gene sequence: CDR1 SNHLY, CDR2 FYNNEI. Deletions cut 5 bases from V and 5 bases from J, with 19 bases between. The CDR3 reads CASSSIIGQGYQPQHF. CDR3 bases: TGTGCCAGCAGTTCAATAATTGGGCAGGGATATCAGCCCCAGCATTTT.

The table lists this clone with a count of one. In nucleotides, the CDR3 is TGTGCCAGCAGCTTAGAGTGGGCGGGAGAGGGGTACAATGAGCAGTTCTTC. Amino acids: CASSLEWAGEGYNEQFF. The V gene is TRBV11-3, the J gene TRBJ2-1; 7 nucleotides match TRBD2. There are 17 residues in the CDR3. Per germline, CDR1 SGHNT and CDR2 YENEEA. Unmatched junction bases numbered 9, after V lost 0 bases and J lost 4 bases.

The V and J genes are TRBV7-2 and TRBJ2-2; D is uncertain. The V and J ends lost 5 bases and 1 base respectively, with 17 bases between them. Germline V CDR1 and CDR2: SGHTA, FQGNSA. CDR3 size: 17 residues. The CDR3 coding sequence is TGTGCCAGCAGCCAAACCGCTAGTATTGGGAACACCGGGGAGCTGTTTTTT. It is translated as CASSQTASIGNTGELFF.

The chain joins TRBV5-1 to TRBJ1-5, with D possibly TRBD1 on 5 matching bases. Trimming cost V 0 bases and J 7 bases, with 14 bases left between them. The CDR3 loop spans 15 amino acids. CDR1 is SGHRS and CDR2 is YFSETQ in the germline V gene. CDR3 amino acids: CASSLDAGFGQPQHF. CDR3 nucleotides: TGCGCCAGCAGCTTGGATGCAGGGTTTGGGCAGCCCCAGCATTTT.

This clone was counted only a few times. The DNA for the CDR3 is TGTGCCTGGAGTGTAGTTCTACTTCAGAAGTCTGGAAACACCATATATTTT. The encoded protein is CAWSVVLLQKSGNTIYF. V is TRBV30 and J is TRBJ1-3, with D uncertain. Germline-derived CDR1 and CDR2 are GTSNPN and SVGIG (reference sequence). The ends were cut back, 0 bases at V and 1 base at J, with 16 bases in the middle. This CDR3 contains 17 residues.

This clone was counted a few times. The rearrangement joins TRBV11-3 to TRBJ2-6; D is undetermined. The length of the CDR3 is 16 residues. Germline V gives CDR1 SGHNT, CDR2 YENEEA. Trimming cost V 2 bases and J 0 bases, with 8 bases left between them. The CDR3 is CASSLRPSSGANVLTF. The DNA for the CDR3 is TGTGCCAGCAGCTTACGACCGAGCTCTGGGGCCAACGTCCTGACTTTC.

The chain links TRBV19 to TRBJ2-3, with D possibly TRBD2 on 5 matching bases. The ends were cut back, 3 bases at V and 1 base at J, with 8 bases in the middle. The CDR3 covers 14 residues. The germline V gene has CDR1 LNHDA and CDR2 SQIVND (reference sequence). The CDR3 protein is CASSMQRGTDTQYF. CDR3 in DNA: TGTGCCAGTAGTATGCAGAGGGGCACAGATACGCAGTATTTT.

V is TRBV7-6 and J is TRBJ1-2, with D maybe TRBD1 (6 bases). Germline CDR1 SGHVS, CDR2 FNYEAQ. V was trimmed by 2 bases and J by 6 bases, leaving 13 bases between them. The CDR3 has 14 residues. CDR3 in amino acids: CASSLSGGGDGYTF. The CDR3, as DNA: TGTGCCAGCAGCTTATCCGGGGGCGGCGATGGCTACACCTTC.

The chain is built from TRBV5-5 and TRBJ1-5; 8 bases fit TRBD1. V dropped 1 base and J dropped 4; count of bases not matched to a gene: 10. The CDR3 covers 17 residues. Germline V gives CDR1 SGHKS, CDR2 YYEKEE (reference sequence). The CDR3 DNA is TGTGCCAGCAGCTTGAAGTTGGACAGGGTAGTAAATCAGCCCCAGCATTTT. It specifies CASSLKLDRVVNQPQHF.

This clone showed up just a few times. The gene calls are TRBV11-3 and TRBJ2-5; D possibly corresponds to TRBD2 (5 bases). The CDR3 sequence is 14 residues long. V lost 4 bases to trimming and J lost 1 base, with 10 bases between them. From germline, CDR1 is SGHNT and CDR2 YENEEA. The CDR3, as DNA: TGTGCCAGCAGCTCGACCCGGGGCCAAGAGACCCAGTACTTC. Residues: CASSSTRGQETQYF.

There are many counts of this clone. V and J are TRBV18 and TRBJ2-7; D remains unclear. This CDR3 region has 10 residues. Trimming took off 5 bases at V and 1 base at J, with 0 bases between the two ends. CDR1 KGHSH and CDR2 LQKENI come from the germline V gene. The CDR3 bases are TGTGCCAGCTCATCCTACGAGCAGTACTTC. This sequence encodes CASSSYEQYF.

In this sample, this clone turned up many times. CDR3 region: CASSSGQGAQPQHF. For the CDR3, the DNA is TGTGCCAGCAGCTCCGGACAGGGGGCCCAGCCCCAGCATTTT. The chain carries TRBV2 and TRBJ1-5; 11 positions agree with TRBD1. This CDR3 is 14 amino acids long. The ends lost 6 bases at V and 7 bases at J; junction bases unmatched: 5. From germline, CDR1 is SNHLY and CDR2 FYNNEI.

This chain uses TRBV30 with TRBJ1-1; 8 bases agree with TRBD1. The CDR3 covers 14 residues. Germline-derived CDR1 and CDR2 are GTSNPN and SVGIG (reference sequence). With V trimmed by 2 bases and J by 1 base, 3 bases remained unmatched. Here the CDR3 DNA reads TGTGCCTGGAGTAGTGGGACAGGGAACACTGAAGCTTTCTTT. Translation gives CAWSSGTGNTEAFF.

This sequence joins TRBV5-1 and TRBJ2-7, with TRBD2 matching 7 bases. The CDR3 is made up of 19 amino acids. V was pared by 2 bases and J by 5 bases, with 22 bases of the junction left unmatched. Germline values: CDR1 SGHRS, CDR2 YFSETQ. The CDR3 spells CASSFDRLLDGLDSNEQYV. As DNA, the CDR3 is TGCGCCAGCAGCTTTGACAGACTTCTTGATGGACTAGATTCTAACGAGCAGTACGTC.

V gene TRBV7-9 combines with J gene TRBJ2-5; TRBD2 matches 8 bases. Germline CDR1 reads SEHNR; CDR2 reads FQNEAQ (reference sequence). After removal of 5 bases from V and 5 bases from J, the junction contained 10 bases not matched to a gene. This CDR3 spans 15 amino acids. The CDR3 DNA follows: TGTGCCAGCAGCCCGAGACTAGCGTTCGGGGAGACCCAGTACTTC. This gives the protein CASSPRLAFGETQYF.

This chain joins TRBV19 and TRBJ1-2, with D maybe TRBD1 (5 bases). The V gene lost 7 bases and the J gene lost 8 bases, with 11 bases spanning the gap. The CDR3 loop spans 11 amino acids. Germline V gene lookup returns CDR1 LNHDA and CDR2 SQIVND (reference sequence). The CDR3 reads CASKQGEGYTF. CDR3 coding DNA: TGTGCCAGTAAGCAAGGGGAGGGCTACACCTTC.

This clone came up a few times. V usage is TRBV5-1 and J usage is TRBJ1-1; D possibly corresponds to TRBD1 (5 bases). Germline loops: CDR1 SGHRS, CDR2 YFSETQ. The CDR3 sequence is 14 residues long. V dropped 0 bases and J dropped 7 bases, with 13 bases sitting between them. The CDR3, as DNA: TGCGCCAGCAGCTTGGCCGGGACGGAGGGTGAAGCTTTCTTT. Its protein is CASSLAGTEGEAFF.

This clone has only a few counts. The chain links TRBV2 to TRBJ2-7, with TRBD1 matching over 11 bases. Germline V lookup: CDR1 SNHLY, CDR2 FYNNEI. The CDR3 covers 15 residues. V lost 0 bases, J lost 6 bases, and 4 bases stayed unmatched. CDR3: CASSEAWGTGGEQYF. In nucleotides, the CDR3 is TGTGCCAGCAGTGAAGCGTGGGGGACAGGGGGCGAGCAGTACTTC.

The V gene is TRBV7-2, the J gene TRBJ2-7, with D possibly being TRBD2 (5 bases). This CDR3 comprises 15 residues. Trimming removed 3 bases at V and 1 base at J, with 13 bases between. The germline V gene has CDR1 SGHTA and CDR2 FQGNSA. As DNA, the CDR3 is TGTGCCAGCAGCTTGACCGGGATCCAGTCCTACGAGCAGTACGTC. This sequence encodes CASSLTGIQSYEQYV.

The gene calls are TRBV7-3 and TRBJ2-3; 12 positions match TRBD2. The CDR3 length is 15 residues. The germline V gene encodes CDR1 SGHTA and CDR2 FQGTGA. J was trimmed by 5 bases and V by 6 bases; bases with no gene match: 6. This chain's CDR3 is CASRRTSGTVDTQYF. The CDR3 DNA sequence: TGTGCCAGCAGGCGGACTAGCGGGACGGTAGATACGCAGTATTTT.

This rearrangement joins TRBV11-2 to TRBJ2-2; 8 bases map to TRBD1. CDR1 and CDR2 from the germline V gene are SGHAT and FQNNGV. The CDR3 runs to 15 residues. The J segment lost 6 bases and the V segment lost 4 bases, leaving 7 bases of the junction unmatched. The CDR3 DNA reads TGTGCCAGCAGCTCGACAGGGGTTCTGGCCGGGGAGCTGTTTTTT. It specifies CASSSTGVLAGELFF. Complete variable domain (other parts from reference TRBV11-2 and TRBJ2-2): EAGVAQSPRYKIIEKRQSVAFWCNPISGHATLYWYQQILGQGPKLLIQFQNNGVVDDSQLPKDRFSAERLKGVDSTLKIQPAKLEDSAVYLCASSSTGVLAGELFFGEGSRLTVL.

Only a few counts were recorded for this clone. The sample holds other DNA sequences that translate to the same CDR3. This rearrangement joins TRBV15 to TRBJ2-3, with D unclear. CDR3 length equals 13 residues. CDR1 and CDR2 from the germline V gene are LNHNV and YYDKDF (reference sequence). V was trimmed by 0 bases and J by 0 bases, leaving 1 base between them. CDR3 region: CATSRDSTDTQYF. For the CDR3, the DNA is TGTGCCACCAGCAGAGATAGCACAGATACGCAGTATTTT.

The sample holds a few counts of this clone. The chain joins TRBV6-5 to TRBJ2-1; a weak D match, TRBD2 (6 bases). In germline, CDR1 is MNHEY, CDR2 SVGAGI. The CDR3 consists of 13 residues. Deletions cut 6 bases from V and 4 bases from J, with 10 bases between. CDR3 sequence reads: CASREGPYNEQFF. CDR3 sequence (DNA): TGTGCCAGCAGGGAGGGCCCTTACAATGAGCAGTTCTTC.

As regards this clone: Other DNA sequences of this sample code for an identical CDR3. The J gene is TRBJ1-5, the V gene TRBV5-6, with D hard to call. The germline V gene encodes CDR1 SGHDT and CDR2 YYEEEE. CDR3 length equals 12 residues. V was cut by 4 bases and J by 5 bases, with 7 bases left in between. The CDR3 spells CASSLGDQPQHF. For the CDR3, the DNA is TGTGCCAGCAGCCTGGGAGATCAGCCCCAGCATTTT.

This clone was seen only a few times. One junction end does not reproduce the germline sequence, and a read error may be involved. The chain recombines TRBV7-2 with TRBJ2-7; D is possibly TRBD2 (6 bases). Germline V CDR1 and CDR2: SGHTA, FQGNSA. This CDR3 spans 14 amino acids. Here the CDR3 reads CASSSLGRTYDQYF. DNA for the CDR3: TGTGCCAGCAGCTCACTGGGGAGGACCTACGACCAGTACTTC.

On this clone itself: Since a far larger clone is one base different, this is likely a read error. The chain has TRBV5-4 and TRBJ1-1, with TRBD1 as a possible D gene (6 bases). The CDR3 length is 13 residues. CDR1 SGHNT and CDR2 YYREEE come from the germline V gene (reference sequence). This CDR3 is CASSPGQYTEAFF. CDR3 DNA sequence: TGCGCCAGCAGCCCAGGACAGTACACTGAAGCTTTCTTT.

This chain's CDR3 is CASSSTGTPTDTQYF. CDR3 sequence (DNA): TGTGCCAGCAGCTCAACCGGGACCCCTACGGATACGCAGTATTTT. The chain is built from TRBV7-3 and TRBJ2-3; D might be TRBD1 or TRBD2, each matching 5 bases. There are 15 residues in the CDR3. CDR1 and CDR2 (germline): SGHTA, FQGTGA. V was shortened by 4 bases and J by 6 bases, with 17 bases between the two germline ends.